These 8 T cell receptor beta chains were sequenced from one sample in a study of T cell responses to AZD1222 COVID-19 vaccine. TCRdb's table, derived via immunoSEQ multiplex PCR, lists solely in-frame clones and lacks some. The data contain about 75,000 clones, around 90% of them singletons. The material was peripheral blood, obtained 28 days after the second AZD1222 dose. Every receptor here comes from an adult who received the AZD1222 COVID-19 vaccine.

The chain links TRBV6-1 to TRBJ2-3; D may be TRBD1 (7 bases). V was pared by 2 bases and J by 5 bases, with 26 bases between. Germline V gene sequence: CDR1 MNHNS, CDR2 SASEGT. This CDR3 has 19 amino acids. The CDR3 is CASSEIRSGPDRRGDTQYF. The DNA for the CDR3 is TGTGCCAGCAGTGAAATCCGATCCGGTCCGGACAGGAGGGGAGATACGCAGTATTTT.

V gene TRBV12-3 or TRBV12-4 combines with J gene TRBJ1-5; D is undetermined. The V end was cut by 5 bases, the J end by 1 base, with 6 bases between. The CDR3 runs 13 residues. The CDR3 nucleotides are TGTGCCAGCAGTACGGGGAGCAATCAGCCCCAGCATTTT. Residues: CASSTGSNQPQHF.

This chain uses TRBV20-1 with TRBJ2-7; D unclear. CDR1 and CDR2 from the germline V gene are DFQATT and SNEGSKA (reference sequence). Trimming pared 3 bases from V and 5 bases from J, leaving 11 bases between. The CDR3 sequence is 12 residues long. This CDR3 is CSASTYSNEQYF. As DNA, the CDR3 is TGCAGTGCTAGTACCTATTCCAACGAGCAGTACTTC.

The rearrangement joins TRBV28 to TRBJ1-2; 11 nucleotides agree with TRBD1. This CDR3 spans 13 amino acids. V lost 4 bases to trimming and J lost 7 bases; unmatched junction nucleotides: 2. Germline V CDR1 and CDR2: MDHEN, SYDVKM. In DNA form, the CDR3 reads TGTGCCAGCAGTTGGGACAGGGGGGCTGGCTACACCTTC. Protein: CASSWDRGAGYTF.

The chain uses TRBV7-2 and TRBJ2-5; TRBD1 might be the D (6 bases). In germline, CDR1 is SGHTA, CDR2 FQGNSA. The CDR3 is 13 residues long. V was trimmed by 5 bases and J by 10 bases, leaving 17 bases between them. The CDR3 sequence: CASSRLDSRGQYF. CDR3 DNA sequence: TGTGCCAGCAGCCGCCTGGACAGCAGGGGCCAGTACTTC.

The J gene is TRBJ1-3, the V gene TRBV27; 7 bases map to TRBD1. The CDR3 extends over 17 amino acids. V lost 5 bases to trimming and J lost 0 bases; unmatched junction nucleotides: 10. Germline lookup yields CDR1 MNHEY and CDR2 SMNVEV (reference sequence). The CDR3 reads CASSPHRGSSSGNTIYF. DNA for the CDR3: TGTGCCAGCAGTCCCCACAGGGGATCGAGCTCTGGAAACACCATATATTTT.

Only one count was recorded for this clone. V usage is TRBV5-4 and J usage is TRBJ1-4; 9 bases agree with TRBD1. Unmatched junction bases numbered 5, after V lost 4 bases and J lost 7 bases. The CDR3 sequence is 14 residues long. CDR1 and CDR2 (germline): SGHNT, YYREEE (reference sequence). The CDR3 sequence: CASSRDRVSEKLFF. Here the CDR3 DNA reads TGTGCCAGCAGCCGGGACAGGGTTAGTGAAAAACTGTTTTTT.

This chain joins TRBV20-1 and TRBJ1-4, with D uncertain. V was shortened by 5 bases and J by 8 bases, with 9 bases between the two germline ends. CDR3 length: 11 amino acids. Germline-derived CDR1 and CDR2 are DFQATT and SNEGSKA (reference sequence). The CDR3 DNA follows: TGCAGTGCTGAGGCGGAAGAAAAACTGTTTTTT. Amino acid sequence: CSAEAEEKLFF.